The next 27 T cell receptor beta chains were all read from a single sample in a study of blood T cell repertoires in COVID-19. Data came from immunoSEQ multiplex PCR; TCRdb stores just in-frame clones and leaves some out. Of approximately 170,000 clones listed, about 85% are singletons. Sequences were obtained from peripheral blood. These receptors all come from an elderly woman in a cohort sampled during active or convalescent COVID-19.

The V call is TRBV12-3 or TRBV12-4, the J call TRBJ2-7, with TRBD1 as a possible D gene (5 bases). Trimming took 4 bases from V and 1 from J, leaving 8 bases between them. This CDR3 spans 13 amino acids. CDR3 DNA sequence: TGTGCCAGCAGTTGGCAGGGTTCCTACGAGCAGTACGTC. Translated: CASSWQGSYEQYV.

The rearrangement joins TRBV6-2 or TRBV6-3 to TRBJ1-1, with D possibly matching TRBD1 (5 bases). Germline V gene data show CDR1 as MNHEY and CDR2 as SVGEGT. With 5 bases removed from V and 6 bases from J, the gap between germline ends came to 16 bases. The CDR3 runs 14 residues. The CDR3 sequence is CASSNRGVPSEAFF. CDR3 DNA: TGTGCCAGCAGTAATCGGGGGGTTCCCTCTGAAGCTTTCTTT.

The chain links TRBV5-5 to TRBJ1-4; tentatively, D is TRBD1 (6 bases). CDR1 is SGHKS, CDR2 YYEKEE, per germline (reference sequence). CDR3 length: 13 residues. V lost 4 bases, J lost 7 bases, and 11 bases lay in between. CDR3 sequence: CASSPTGGEKLFF. CDR3 bases: TGTGCCAGCAGCCCGACAGGAGGTGAAAAACTGTTTTTT.

The chain joins TRBV3-1 (or the pseudogene TRBV3-2) to TRBJ2-2; tentative D call: TRBD2 (5 bases). Germline CDR1 and CDR2: LGHDT and YNNKEL (reference sequence). The CDR3 covers 13 residues. V was pared by 4 bases and J by 6 bases, with 9 bases between. The CDR3 region is CASSRGLSGELFF. CDR3 nucleotide sequence: TGTGCCAGCAGCCGCGGACTGTCCGGGGAGCTGTTTTTT.

The rearrangement links TRBV6-2 or TRBV6-3 to TRBJ2-1; 7 bases align to TRBD2. Per germline, CDR1 MNHEY and CDR2 SVGEGT. V was pared by 2 bases and J by 8 bases, with 9 bases of the junction left unmatched. The CDR3 consists of 15 residues. CDR3 sequence (DNA): TGTGCCAGCAGTTACGCGGGAGTCGTGGGGGATGAGCAGTTCTTC. This translates into CASSYAGVVGDEQFF.

This clone was detected only once. The chain combines TRBV10-3 with TRBJ2-3, with 8 bases matching TRBD1. This CDR3 is built from 15 residues. J lost 0 bases, V lost 3 bases, and 2 bases had no gene match. Per the germline V gene, CDR1 is ENHRY and CDR2 is SYGVKD. DNA of the CDR3: TGTGCCATCAGTGAAAGGGACAGGAGCACAGATACGCAGTATTTT. Its protein is CAISERDRSTDTQYF.

The chain uses TRBV3-1 (or the pseudogene TRBV3-2) and TRBJ2-2; possibly TRBD2 for D (6 bases). The CDR3 has 16 amino acids. CDR1 and CDR2 from the germline V gene are LGHDT and YNNKEL (reference sequence). The ends were cut back, 6 bases at V and 2 bases at J, with 16 bases in the middle. CDR3 loop: CASSPPRAGNTGELFF. The CDR3 coding sequence is TGTGCCAGCAGTCCGCCTAGGGCGGGAAACACCGGGGAGCTGTTTTTT.

V gene TRBV20-1 combines with J gene TRBJ2-1; no definite D call. The CDR3 has 10 amino acids. V lost 6 bases and J lost 4, with 4 bases in between. Germline CDR1 and CDR2: DFQATT and SNEGSKA (reference sequence). This CDR3 reads CSARYNEQFF. Here the CDR3 DNA reads TGCAGTGCCCGGTACAATGAGCAGTTCTTC.

The gene calls are TRBV9 and TRBJ1-6, with D possibly matching TRBD1 (5 bases). Trimming left V 0 bases short and J 10 bases short, with 14 bases between. The CDR3 sequence is 15 residues long. Germline assignment: CDR1 SGDLS and CDR2 YYNGEE. The CDR3 loop reads CASSVAPGSGSPLHF. In DNA, the CDR3 is TGTGCCAGCAGCGTAGCCCCAGGGTCGGGCTCACCCCTCCACTTT.

This clone was detected once. The rearrangement links TRBV6-1 to TRBJ2-7, with 12 bases identical to TRBD1. Germline values: CDR1 MNHNS, CDR2 SASEGT. Germline trimming cut 3 bases from V and 4 bases from J; bases unmatched to any gene: 4. The CDR3 is 15 residues long. This chain's CDR3 is CASSDKGQGAYEQYF. CDR3 sequence (DNA): TGTGCCAGCAGTGATAAGGGACAGGGGGCTTACGAGCAGTACTTC.

This clone was seen a few times. The chain carries TRBV9 and TRBJ1-2; 7 bases agree with TRBD1. Germline CDR1 reads SGDLS; CDR2 reads YYNGEE. CDR3 length: 14 residues. The junction had 6 bases not matched to a gene; V was cut back by 0 bases and J by 7 bases. The CDR3 sequence is CASSVVVDRAGYTF. For the CDR3, the DNA is TGTGCCAGCAGCGTAGTAGTCGACAGGGCTGGCTACACCTTC.

V and J are TRBV18 and TRBJ2-5; 7 bases are a match to TRBD2. Germline V gives CDR1 KGHSH, CDR2 LQKENI. V trimming: 0 bases; J trimming: 1 base; junction bases outside the gene matches: 5. CDR3 length: 16 amino acids. The CDR3 region has the DNA TGTGCCAGCTCACCACCGGGGCTAGCGGTCCAAGAGACCCAGTACTTC. Protein sequence: CASSPPGLAVQETQYF.

The chain recombines TRBV5-1 with TRBJ1-4; D is perhaps TRBD1 (5 bases). CDR1 and CDR2 (germline): SGHRS, YFSETQ. V was trimmed by 0 bases and J by 8 bases, leaving 14 bases between them. The CDR3 loop spans 15 amino acids. CDR3 bases: TGCGCCAGCAGCTTGGCCGGACAAACCCGGGAAAAACTGTTTTTT. This codes for CASSLAGQTREKLFF. The full variable domain, completed using reference TRBV5-1 and TRBJ1-4, is KAGVTQTPRYLIKTRGQQVTLSCSPISGHRSVSWYQQTPGQGLQFLFEYFSETQRNKGNFPGRFSGRQFSNSRSEMNVSTLELGDSALYLCASSLAGQTREKLFFGSGTQLSVL.

The V call is TRBV7-2, the J call TRBJ2-1; D perhaps matches TRBD2 (5 bases). This CDR3 comprises 15 residues. CDR1 and CDR2 from the germline V gene are SGHTA and FQGNSA. V shed 4 bases and J shed 5 bases, with 15 bases lying between them. The CDR3 is CASSYSGSTNNEQFF. CDR3 DNA sequence: TGTGCCAGCAGCTATTCGGGATCTACAAACAATGAGCAGTTCTTC.

This rearrangement joins TRBV19 to TRBJ2-1; D unclear. The germline V gene has CDR1 LNHDA and CDR2 SQIVND (reference sequence). Between the trimmed V and J ends, which lost 10 bases and 5 bases, there was a span of 18 bases. The CDR3 has 14 amino acids. CDR3 nucleotide sequence: TGTGCCACCCACCAGCCGGGTAACAACAATGAGCAGTTCTTC. Its translation is CATHQPGNNNEQFF.

The chain joins TRBV7-2 to TRBJ2-3; TRBD1 aligns across 8 bases. The CDR3 covers 16 residues. Trimming at V came to 5 bases and at J to 2 bases, leaving 9 bases not matched to a gene. CDR1 and CDR2 (germline): SGHTA, FQGNSA. CDR3 bases: TGTGCCAGCAGCCCTAGACAGGGGATACCCACAGATACGCAGTATTTT. It encodes CASSPRQGIPTDTQYF.

The V call is TRBV5-5, the J call TRBJ2-7, with TRBD1 identical over 10 bases. The germline V gene encodes CDR1 SGHKS and CDR2 YYEKEE (reference sequence). The CDR3 is 14 residues long. Trimming removed 2 bases from V and 4 bases from J; junction bases left unmatched: 3. For the CDR3, the DNA is TGTGCCAGCAGCTTATTGGACAGGGGGTACGAGCAGTACTTC. Its protein product is CASSLLDRGYEQYF.

CDR3: CSVGMDRAEAFF. CDR3 nucleotides: TGCAGCGTTGGGATGGACAGGGCTGAAGCTTTCTTT. V and J are TRBV29-1 and TRBJ1-1, with 8 bases that match TRBD1. The CDR3 spans 12 residues. Looked up from germline, CDR1 is SQVTM and CDR2 is ANQGSEA. V lost 4 bases, J lost 6 bases, and 4 bases stayed unmatched.

The chain has TRBV28 and TRBJ1-2, with 7 bases lining up with TRBD1. With V trimmed by 6 bases and J by 0 bases, 7 bases remained unmatched. Germline CDR1 reads MDHEN; CDR2 reads SYDVKM. This CDR3 spans 15 amino acids. The CDR3 here is CASSTPGTANYGYTF. The CDR3 bases are TGTGCCAGCAGCACCCCCGGGACAGCTAACTATGGCTACACCTTC.

This chain uses TRBV12-3 or TRBV12-4 with TRBJ2-1; 7 positions match TRBD2. The CDR3 has 12 residues. J was trimmed by 8 bases and V by 2 bases; bases with no gene match: 0. CDR3 sequence (DNA): TGTGCCAGCAGTTTACGGGGGGATGAGCAGTTCTTC. Translated, it gives CASSLRGDEQFF.

The J gene is TRBJ2-1, the V gene TRBV30; D call uncertain. The CDR3 is made up of 11 amino acids. Trimming took 4 bases from V and 7 from J, leaving 8 bases between them. The germline V gene encodes CDR1 GTSNPN and CDR2 SVGIG (reference sequence). CDR3 coding DNA: TGTGCCTGGACCCCACGGAATGAGCAGTTCTTC. Amino acids: CAWTPRNEQFF.

The chain joins TRBV10-3 to TRBJ2-3, with 9 bases fitting TRBD2. CDR3 length: 17 amino acids. V trimming: 2 bases; J trimming: 0 bases; junction bases outside the gene matches: 6. CDR1 ENHRY and CDR2 SYGVKD come from the germline V gene. CDR3 coding DNA: TGTGCCATCAGTGAGGGGAGACTAGCGGAAAGCACAGATACGCAGTATTTT. Translated: CAISEGRLAESTDTQYF.

This chain's CDR3 is CASHPLGQFSGSYNSPLHF. The CDR3 coding sequence is TGTGCCAGTCATCCACTGGGACAGTTCTCCGGCTCCTATAATTCACCCCTCCACTTT. The rearrangement uses TRBV2 and TRBJ1-6; 7 nucleotides match TRBD1. Germline loops: CDR1 SNHLY, CDR2 FYNNEI. There are 19 residues in the CDR3. The trim removed 9 bases at V and 0 bases at J, leaving 17 bases unmatched.

This clone was seen only a few times. The chain employs TRBV10-3 and TRBJ1-6; 10 positions match TRBD1. CDR1 ENHRY and CDR2 SYGVKD come from the germline V gene. CDR3 length: 19 amino acids. The V segment lost 0 bases and the J segment 10 bases; nucleotides outside the gene matches: 15. The CDR3: CAISESIFHRGQGVSPLHF. The CDR3 DNA reads TGTGCCATCAGTGAGTCGATATTTCACCGCGGACAGGGGGTCTCACCCCTCCACTTT.

J is TRBJ1-5 and V is TRBV6-6, with no clear D. The CDR3 consists of 16 residues. Germline CDR1 and CDR2: MNHNY and SVGAGI (reference sequence). Trimming stripped 3 bases from V and 0 bases from J, with 12 bases between. DNA of the CDR3: TGTGCCAGCAGTTATCCTTCCACTTCTAGCAATCAGCCCCAGCATTTT. The encoded protein is CASSYPSTSSNQPQHF.

In this sample, this clone turned up once. This chain uses TRBV5-1 with TRBJ1-5; D possibly corresponds to TRBD1 (6 bases). The germline gives CDR1 SGHRS, CDR2 YFSETQ. The CDR3 runs 20 residues. V lost 2 bases, J lost 7 bases, and 31 bases lay in between. CDR3 residues: CASSFSQDSSNLRVGQPQHF. The CDR3 bases are TGCGCCAGCAGCTTCTCCCAGGACAGCTCGAATCTAAGGGTTGGGCAGCCCCAGCATTTT.

The chain recombines TRBV4-2 with TRBJ1-2; D remains ambiguous. The CDR3 extends over 15 amino acids. The ends were cut back, 3 bases at V and 4 bases at J, with 15 bases in the middle. Germline V gene lookup returns CDR1 LGHNA and CDR2 YNFKEQ. The CDR3 nucleotides are TGTGCCAGCAGCCAGGGTAGGCCGGGGTCCTATGGCTACACCTTC. Residues: CASSQGRPGSYGYTF.